The text below deals with one TCR beta chain. This clonotype has ten or more counts. This receptor's antigen is unknown. One base away there is no much larger clone; base qualities are not given. Every patient had bone marrow sampled at the time of active disease. Ficoll-Hypaque density gradient centrifugation was used to isolate the bone marrow mononuclear cells. Myeloma plasma cells were removed and CD138-negative cells were obtained by negative selection following labeling with CD138 magnetic microbeads on a MACS separator. Flow cytometry with CD138 antibodies on an Attune NxT was used to check how pure the isolated cells were. TRIzol reagent was used to extract total RNA, and a NanoDrop spectrophotometer was used to quantify the extracted RNA. Paired RNA-seq and IR-seq were performed on the CD138-negative bone marrow sample of each patient. These data belong to a study of read filtering for tumor transcriptome and immune sequencing (dated by TCRdb to the early 2020s). Regarding the complete study: The cohort was composed of roughly 18 male and over 13 female patients, with a mean age of approximately 66 years and an age range of roughly 45 to 80. TCR-region mapped reads per sample ranged from about 3.5 to 10.27 million with IR-seq versus only about 75 to 1273 with RNA-seq. TCR repertoires obtained by targeted immune repertoire sequencing and by bulk whole-transcriptome sequencing performed on the same bone marrow samples were compared. By revised international staging, about 8 patients were R-ISS I, some 17 were R-ISS II and more than five were R-ISS III. Whole-transcriptome libraries were prepared with the TruSeq RNA Access Library Prep Kit after DNase treatment. One main goal was a read-filtering strategy for immune repertoire data, in particular deciding whether clonotypes backed by only one read should be removed. The paper as a whole reports these results and caveats: The correlation between IR-seq and RNA-seq shared clonotype proportions was increased by removal of single-read clonotypes. Rather than purified T cells, the sorted CD138-negative fraction was a mixed bone marrow immune population. Clonotypes were captured by IR-seq at much higher depth and more reliably than by RNA-seq, and smaller IR-seq throughput was sufficient for identification of most shared clonotypes. Single-read clonotypes made up approximately 79% of clonotypes but only roughly 3.5% of total reads in IR-seq, compared with 65% to 75% of clonotypes and roughly 45% of reads in RNA-seq.

According to the germline V gene, CDR1 reads SNHLY and CDR2 reads FYNNEI. Trimming costs V 7 bases and J 3 bases, and their ends lie 6 bases apart. From its cysteine to its phenylalanine, the CDR3 spans 11 amino acids. The entry retains the CDR3 DNA only, 33 bases that are in frame from base 1. TCR libraries were built from about 400 ng RNA with the Immunoverse kit, using molecular barcoded adaptors covering alpha/delta and beta/gamma chains. TCR library preparation was performed with the same RNA that was used for transcriptome sequencing. Sequencing of TCR libraries was carried out on an Illumina HiSeq 4000 with 2 x 150 cycles. Processing in the source paper ran as follows. MiXCR aligned TCR reads to human V, D, J and C references and assembled the aligned reads into CDR3 clonotypes, with quality filtering and error correction included. The tcR package in R was used for analysis of clonotype counts and gene usage diversity. Raw mapping reads were checked after the RNA-seq reads had been mapped by STAR aligner version 2.5.3a onto the human GRCh37 genome. IR-seq fastq files were randomly downsampled with Seqtk 1.3 to test the effect of sequencing depth on detected clonotypes. TCRdb passed the public sequencing reads through fastp at Q25 and MiXCR, retaining productive beta sequences. Under each unique CDR3 protein, matching rows form one entry showing the most common genes and DNA. TCRdb's processing, not the authors', yielded these V and J calls. The sample has about 86,000 distinct CDR3 sequences on record, 9% to 15% of them singletons. The ten largest make up approximately 15% of the sample.

Material for sequencing was a population of CD138-negative cells sorted from bone marrow. The cell subset or site label here, explained by the study, means: bone marrow mononuclear cells depleted of CD138+ plasma/myeloma cells by negative magnetic selection. The rearranged chain carries TRBV2 and TRBJ1-1; the D gene cannot be named for sure. The TCR comes from a donor over 35 with multiple myeloma. In nucleotides, the sequence is TGTGCCAGCACGGGGTACACTGAAGCTTTCTTT. Its translation is CASTGYTEAFF.